This TCR beta chain was retrieved from a study of blood T cell repertoires in COVID-19. Clones were sequenced by immunoSEQ multiplex PCR, and TCRdb holds only the in-frame ones, with some missing. The profile shows hundreds of thousands of clones, 86% of them singletons. The CDR3 spans 15 residues. V was cut by 5 bases and J by 8 bases, with 19 bases left in between. Germline lookup yields CDR1 SGHKS and CDR2 YYEKEE (reference sequence). The chain is built from TRBV5-5 and TRBJ1-4; possible D gene TRBD1, 6 bases. Sequencing input: peripheral blood. The clonotype comes from a woman aged 25-40 years with active or convalescent COVID-19. CDR3 protein: CASSLNRAPEEKLFF. CDR3 in DNA: TGTGCCAGCAGTCTAAACAGGGCGCCTGAGGAAAAACTGTTTTTT. The full variable domain, with the rest looked up from reference TRBV5-5 and TRBJ1-4, is DAGVTQSPTHLIKTRGQQVTLRCSPISGHKSVSWYQQVLGQGPQFIFQYYEKEERGRGNFPDRFSARQFPNYSSELNVNALLLGDSALYLCASSLNRAPEEKLFFGSGTQLSVL.